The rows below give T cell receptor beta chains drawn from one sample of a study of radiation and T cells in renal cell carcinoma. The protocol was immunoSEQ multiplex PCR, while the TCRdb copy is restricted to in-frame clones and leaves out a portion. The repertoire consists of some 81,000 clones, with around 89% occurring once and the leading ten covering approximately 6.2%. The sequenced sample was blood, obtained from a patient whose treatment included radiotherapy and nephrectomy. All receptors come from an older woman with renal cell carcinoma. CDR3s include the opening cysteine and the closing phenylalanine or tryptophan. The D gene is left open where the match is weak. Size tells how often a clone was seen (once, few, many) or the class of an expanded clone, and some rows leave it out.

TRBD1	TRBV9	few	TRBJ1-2	TGTGCCAGCAGCGGGACAGGGAGATATGGCTACACCTTC	CASSGTGRYGYTF
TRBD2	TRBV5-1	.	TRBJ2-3	TGCGCCAGCAGCCCAAGACTAGCGGGGGGCACAGATACGCAGTATTTT	CASSPRLAGGTDTQYF
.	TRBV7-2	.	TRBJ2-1	TGTGCCAGCAGCCTCGACAGGCGCGCCTACAATGAGCAGTTCTTC	CASSLDRRAYNEQFF
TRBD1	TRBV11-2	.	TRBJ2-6	TGTGCCAGCAGCCCGAGAAGGGGGCGGACTGGGGCCAACGTCCTGACTTTC	CASSPRRGRTGANVLTF
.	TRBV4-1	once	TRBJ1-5	TGCGCCAGCAGCCAAGAACAGGGTTTTAATCAGCCCCAGCATTTT	CASSQEQGFNQPQHF
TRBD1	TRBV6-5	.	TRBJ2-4	TGTGCCAGCAGTTACACACGGACAGGGGTACGCATTCAGTACTTC	CASSYTRTGVRIQYF
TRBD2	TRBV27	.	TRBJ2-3	TGTGCCAGCAGTCCCGGGACTAGCGGGGGGCATGGAGATACGCAGTATTTT	CASSPGTSGGHGDTQYF
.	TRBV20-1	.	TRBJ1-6	TGCAGTGCTAGAGATCTTGGGTTCCTCCACTTT	CSARDLGFLHF
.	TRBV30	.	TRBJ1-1	TGTGCCTGGAGTACAGGGACGTCCAACACTGAAGCTTTCTTT	CAWSTGTSNTEAFF
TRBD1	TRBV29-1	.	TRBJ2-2	TGCAGCGGCCGGACAGGGACTACCGGGGAGCTGTTTTTT	CSGRTGTTGELFF
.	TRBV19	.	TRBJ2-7	TGTGCCACCGGGATGGGGGTCGGCGAGCAGTACTTC	CATGMGVGEQYF
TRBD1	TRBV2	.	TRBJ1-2	TGTGCCAGCAGACAGGGGACTGAGAGAGGCTACACCTTC	CASRQGTERGYTF
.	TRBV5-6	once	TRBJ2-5	TGTGCCAGCAGCTTGGTAGCACGGACGGACCAAGAGACCCAGTACTTC	CASSLVARTDQETQYF
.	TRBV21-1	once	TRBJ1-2	TGTGCCAGCAGCCCCAGGGACCGCCGGGGGGGCTACACCTTC	CASSPRDRRGGYTF
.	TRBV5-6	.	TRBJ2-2	TGTGCCAGCAGCTCGCAGGGTCCCACCGGGGAGCTGTTTTTT	CASSSQGPTGELFF
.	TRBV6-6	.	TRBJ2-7	TGTGCCATCAGACAGCGGAACTCCTACGAGCAGTACTTC	CAIRQRNSYEQYF
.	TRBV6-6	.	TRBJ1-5	TGTGCCAGCAGTGGGGGACGCTCGAATCAGCCTCAGCATTTT	CASSGGRSNQPQHF
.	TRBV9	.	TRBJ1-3	TGTGCCAGCAGCTCCCGAGGGGGAAACACCATATATTTT	CASSSRGGNTIYF
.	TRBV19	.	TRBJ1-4	TGTGCCAGTAGGACCCCAAGCCGGAATGAAAAACTGTTTTTT	CASRTPSRNEKLFF
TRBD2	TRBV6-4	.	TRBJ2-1	TGTGCCAGCAGTGACTCGAACGGGGGGGCTCGCAATGAGCAGTTCTTC	CASSDSNGGARNEQFF
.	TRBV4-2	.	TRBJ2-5	TGTGCCAGCAGCCAAGAAGGCCAGGGGCAAGAGACCCAGTACTTC	CASSQEGQGQETQYF
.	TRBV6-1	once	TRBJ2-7	TGTGCCAGCAGTGATGCCTACGAGCAGTACTTC	CASSDAYEQYF
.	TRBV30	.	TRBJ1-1	TGTGCCTGGATGAGGACTGAAGCTTTCTTT	CAWMRTEAFF
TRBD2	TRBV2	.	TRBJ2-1	TGTGCCAGCAGTATGGAGCGGGGGGTAGATGAGCAGTTCTTC	CASSMERGVDEQFF
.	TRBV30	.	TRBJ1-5	TGTGCCTGGAGTGTTGGTGGGGTTCAGCCCCAGCATTTT	CAWSVGGVQPQHF
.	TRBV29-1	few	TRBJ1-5	TGCAGCGTTGAATTGGATAGCAATCAGCCCCAGCATTTT	CSVELDSNQPQHF
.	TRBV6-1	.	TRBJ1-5	TGTGCCAGCAAAATGGACACTAGCAATCAGCCCCAGCATTTT	CASKMDTSNQPQHF